One and the same sample provided the 28 T cell receptor beta chains below, sequenced in a study of blood T cell repertoires in COVID-19. Produced via immunoSEQ multiplex PCR; TCRdb's table is partial and in-frame only. The table has 95,000 to 120,000 clones, around 64% seen once. Sequencing was done on a sample of peripheral blood. These receptors were taken from a woman aged 40 to 50 with acute or convalescent COVID-19.

The rearrangement uses TRBV6-5 and TRBJ1-1; no firm D call. Germline V gene lookup returns CDR1 MNHEY and CDR2 SVGAGI. This CDR3 is built from 13 residues. V lost 7 bases, J lost 7 bases, and 16 bases lay in between. The CDR3 DNA is TGTGCCAGCATCGGTAGCGGCAGATTTGAAGCTTTCTTT. Its protein is CASIGSGRFEAFF.

The chain recombines TRBV19 with TRBJ2-7, with 7 positions matching TRBD1. From germline, CDR1 is LNHDA and CDR2 SQIVND (reference sequence). The CDR3 totals 13 residues. V trimming: 4 bases; J trimming: 2 bases; junction bases outside the gene matches: 2. The CDR3 loop reads CASSKGTAYEQYF. The CDR3 nucleotides read TGTGCCAGTAGTAAAGGGACAGCCTACGAGCAGTACTTC.

This clone was seen only once. The V call is TRBV9, the J call TRBJ1-4, with 7 nucleotides matching TRBD1. Germline loops: CDR1 SGDLS, CDR2 YYNGEE. The CDR3 contains 16 residues. V lost 1 base and J lost 7; bases outside the gene matches: 10. In DNA form, the CDR3 reads TGTGCCAGCAGCGTAAAGGAGGGGGACAGCTTTGAAAAACTGTTTTTT. It yields the protein CASSVKEGDSFEKLFF.

The genes are TRBV2 and TRBJ2-3; tentatively, D is TRBD2 (5 bases). V shed 6 bases and J shed 3 bases, with 7 bases lying between them. The CDR3 covers 12 residues. CDR1 is SNHLY, CDR2 FYNNEI, per germline. In DNA form, the CDR3 reads TGTGCCAGCAGGGGCGGGACAGATACGCAGTATTTT. It yields the protein CASRGGTDTQYF.

V gene TRBV28 combines with J gene TRBJ1-2; 8 bases are a match to TRBD1. There are 13 residues in the CDR3. CDR1 is MDHEN, CDR2 SYDVKM, per germline. After removal of 7 bases from V and 4 bases from J, the junction contained 5 bases not matched to a gene. The CDR3 here is CASKDRGTYGYTF. The CDR3 DNA is TGTGCCAGCAAAGACAGGGGCACCTATGGCTACACCTTC.

V is TRBV5-1 and J is TRBJ2-3; D possibly corresponds to TRBD1 (6 bases). The CDR3 is 13 amino acids. V was trimmed by 4 bases and J by 3 bases, leaving 9 bases between them. The germline V gene has CDR1 SGHRS and CDR2 YFSETQ. CDR3 bases: TGCGCCAGCAGCCCTGGACAGACAGATACGCAGTATTTT. It codes for CASSPGQTDTQYF.

The V and J genes are TRBV29-1 and TRBJ2-7; D possibly corresponds to TRBD2 (7 bases). Germline lookup yields CDR1 SQVTM and CDR2 ANQGSEA. Trimming took 5 bases from V and 5 from J, leaving 16 bases between them. CDR3 length equals 13 residues. This CDR3 is CSVRPGGRDEQYF. The CDR3 nucleotides are TGCAGCGTTCGACCCGGGGGGCGCGACGAGCAGTACTTC.

This clone occurred a few times. The V gene is TRBV30, the J gene TRBJ1-6; a possible D gene is TRBD1 (5 bases). V was cut by 3 bases and J by 5 bases, with 14 bases left in between. Germline V gives CDR1 GTSNPN, CDR2 SVGIG (reference sequence). The CDR3 sequence is 15 residues long. The CDR3 protein is CAWSIRAVNNSPLHF. In DNA form, the CDR3 reads TGTGCCTGGAGCATCAGGGCGGTCAATAATTCACCCCTCCACTTT. The whole variable domain, filled in from reference TRBV30 and TRBJ1-6, reads SQTIHQWPATLVQPVGSPLSLECTVEGTSNPNLYWYRQAAGRGLQLLFYSVGIGQISSEVPQNLSASRPQDRQFILSSKKLLLSDSGFYLCAWSIRAVNNSPLHFGNGTRLTVT.

In this sample, this clone turned up once. The chain combines TRBV6-5 with TRBJ2-5; TRBD1 matches 8 bases. Germline CDR1 MNHEY, CDR2 SVGAGI. After removal of 5 bases from V and 7 bases from J, the junction contained 6 bases not matched to a gene. This CDR3 spans 13 amino acids. The CDR3 DNA is TGTGCCAGCAGTACCAGGGGGCGCGGGACCCAGTACTTC. This codes for CASSTRGRGTQYF.

The chain has TRBV29-1 and TRBJ1-2; D not resolved. Germline V gene lookup returns CDR1 SQVTM and CDR2 ANQGSEA. The CDR3 has 15 amino acids. V lost 0 bases and J 1 base, leaving 12 bases between the germline ends. The CDR3: CSVEDLNSYNYGYTF. In nucleotides, the CDR3 is TGCAGCGTTGAAGATCTTAACAGCTATAACTATGGCTACACCTTC.

The V gene is TRBV10-3, the J gene TRBJ2-1, with D possibly being TRBD1 (6 bases). With 2 bases removed from V and 10 bases from J, the gap between germline ends came to 9 bases. Germline assignment: CDR1 ENHRY and CDR2 SYGVKD. This CDR3 has 12 amino acids. The CDR3 here is CAISEDDREQFF. The CDR3 DNA reads as TGTGCCATCAGTGAGGATGACAGGGAGCAGTTCTTC.

The gene calls are TRBV14 and TRBJ2-7; D is unclear. Germline V gene sequence: CDR1 SGHDN, CDR2 FVKESK. Trimming stripped 4 bases from V and 1 base from J, with 5 bases between. This CDR3 region has 12 residues. The CDR3 region has the DNA TGTGCCAGCAGCCCCCCTTCCTACGAGCAGTACTTC. Amino acid sequence: CASSPPSYEQYF.

The rearrangement joins TRBV3-1 (or the pseudogene TRBV3-2) to TRBJ2-3; 10 nucleotides line up with TRBD2. The CDR3 spans 16 residues. The trim removed 0 bases at V and 3 bases at J, leaving 3 bases unmatched. Germline assignment: CDR1 LGHDT and CDR2 YNNKEL (reference sequence). The CDR3 DNA follows: TGTGCCAGCAGCCAAGAGGCAGCGGGGGGGACAGATACGCAGTATTTT. The encoded protein is CASSQEAAGGTDTQYF.

The rearrangement joins TRBV5-1 to TRBJ2-3, with 8 bases aligning to TRBD1. The CDR3 loop spans 15 amino acids. Germline V CDR1 and CDR2: SGHRS, YFSETQ. After removal of 1 base from V and 2 bases from J, the junction contained 3 bases not matched to a gene. The CDR3 loop is CASSLQGAYTDTQYF. Written as DNA, the CDR3 is TGCGCCAGCAGCTTGCAGGGGGCCTACACAGATACGCAGTATTTT.

The chain joins TRBV2 to TRBJ2-2, with D tentatively TRBD2 (5 bases). Germline V gives CDR1 SNHLY, CDR2 FYNNEI. The V gene lost 4 bases and the J gene lost 6 bases, with 9 bases spanning the gap. This CDR3 region has 13 residues. CDR3 nucleotides: TGTGCCAGCAGTGTCGACGGGGCCGGGGAGCTGTTTTTT. This encodes CASSVDGAGELFF.

V usage is TRBV5-1 and J usage is TRBJ1-1, with D unclear. The CDR3 runs to 14 residues. CDR1 is SGHRS, CDR2 YFSETQ, per germline. Trimming pared 0 bases from V and 1 base from J, leaving 7 bases between. The CDR3 sequence: CASSLVGGNTEAFF. The DNA for the CDR3 is TGCGCCAGCAGCTTGGTCGGCGGGAACACTGAAGCTTTCTTT.

The rearrangement joins TRBV6-5 to TRBJ1-2, with D possibly TRBD1 on 5 matching bases. V was shortened by 2 bases and J by 0 bases, with 7 bases between the two germline ends. The CDR3 totals 14 residues. Germline lookup yields CDR1 MNHEY and CDR2 SVGAGI. The CDR3 sequence: CASSYQGANYGYTF. As DNA, the CDR3 is TGTGCCAGCAGTTACCAAGGGGCTAACTATGGCTACACCTTC.

This clone showed up many times. The CDR3 loop is CASSQDLSPGYSYEQYF. CDR3 nucleotide sequence: TGTGCCAGCAGCCAAGATCTTTCGCCAGGTTACTCCTACGAGCAGTACTTC. V is TRBV14 and J is TRBJ2-7; D is undetermined. The CDR3 loop spans 17 amino acids. From germline, CDR1 is SGHDN and CDR2 FVKESK. V was clipped by 0 bases and J by 0 bases, with 15 bases between them.

The chain joins TRBV6-4 to TRBJ2-2; D gene uncertain. The germline V and J ends were trimmed by 4 bases and 3 bases, with 9 bases remaining between them. The CDR3 runs to 14 residues. Per germline, CDR1 MRHNA and CDR2 SNTAGT. The CDR3 loop is CASSGSTYTGELFF. The CDR3 coding sequence is TGTGCCAGCAGTGGGTCGACTTACACCGGGGAGCTGTTTTTT.

The chain employs TRBV3-1 (or the pseudogene TRBV3-2) and TRBJ2-3; D is perhaps TRBD2 (5 bases). Germline CDR1 is LGHDT and CDR2 is YNNKEL (reference sequence). Trimming cost V 5 bases and J 4 bases, with 13 bases left between them. This CDR3 contains 14 residues. The CDR3 bases are TGTGCCAGCAGCGGCGGGCTCTCTGCAGATACGCAGTATTTT. This codes for CASSGGLSADTQYF.

V gene TRBV11-2 combines with J gene TRBJ1-3, with unresolved D. The CDR3 loop spans 14 amino acids. Between the trimmed V and J ends, which lost 1 base and 0 bases, there was a span of 4 bases. CDR1 and CDR2 (germline): SGHAT, FQNNGV. The CDR3 protein is CASSLGLSGNTIYF. As DNA, the CDR3 is TGTGCCAGCAGCTTAGGACTCTCTGGAAACACCATATATTTT.

This CDR3 reads CASSLARGTFEQYF. CDR3 sequence (DNA): TGTGCCAGCAGCTTAGCGCGGGGCACTTTCGAGCAGTACTTC. The chain couples TRBV7-2 to TRBJ2-7; D possibly corresponds to TRBD2 (6 bases). Germline V gene lookup returns CDR1 SGHTA and CDR2 FQGNSA. The CDR3 has 14 amino acids. Trimming removed 0 bases from V and 6 bases from J, with 12 bases in between.

The chain links TRBV5-6 to TRBJ2-2; a possible D gene is TRBD1 (5 bases). CDR3 length: 13 amino acids. Germline V gene data show CDR1 as SGHDT and CDR2 as YYEEEE. V dropped 0 bases and J dropped 6 bases, with 6 bases sitting between them. The DNA for the CDR3 is TGTGCCAGCAGCTTGGAACAGGCCGGGGAGCTGTTTTTT. Translated: CASSLEQAGELFF.

The chain couples TRBV7-2 to TRBJ1-1; D unclear. The germline V gene has CDR1 SGHTA and CDR2 FQGNSA. The CDR3 spans 13 residues. The germline V and J ends were trimmed by 7 bases and 5 bases, with 14 bases remaining between them. The CDR3: CASIGWGGTEAFF. DNA of the CDR3: TGTGCCAGCATCGGATGGGGAGGTACTGAAGCTTTCTTT.

This clone has ten or more counts. CDR3 nucleotide sequence: TGTGCCAGCAGGAACCCCGGGGTAACCGGGGAGCTGTTTTTT. Residues: CASRNPGVTGELFF. The chain couples TRBV28 to TRBJ2-2, with D tentatively TRBD2 (5 bases). CDR3 length: 14 residues. Trimming pared 6 bases from V and 5 bases from J, leaving 13 bases between. Germline V gives CDR1 MDHEN, CDR2 SYDVKM.

The chain combines TRBV7-8 with TRBJ2-2; 9 positions agree with TRBD1. The CDR3 loop spans 14 amino acids. Unmatched junction bases numbered 3, after V lost 2 bases and J lost 8 bases. The germline gives CDR1 SGHVS, CDR2 FQNEAQ. The CDR3 sequence is CASSLRDREGELFF. The CDR3 coding sequence is TGTGCCAGCAGCTTAAGGGACAGGGAAGGGGAGCTGTTTTTT.

The V and J genes are TRBV7-2 and TRBJ2-6; TRBD1 matches 8 bases. The CDR3 extends over 17 amino acids. Unmatched junction bases numbered 5, after V lost 1 base and J lost 3 bases. Germline assignment: CDR1 SGHTA and CDR2 FQGNSA. CDR3 bases: TGTGCCAGCAGCTTAGGGACAGGGTTTTTTGGGGCCAACGTCCTGACTTTC. Its protein is CASSLGTGFFGANVLTF.

V usage is TRBV10-1 and J usage is TRBJ2-3; D is uncertain. Germline CDR1 and CDR2: WNHNN and SYGVQD (reference sequence). The ends were cut back, 4 bases at V and 1 base at J, with 6 bases in the middle. The CDR3 has 13 residues. CDR3 nucleotides: TGCGCCAGCAGTGGTATCGGCACAGATACGCAGTATTTT. As protein: CASSGIGTDTQYF.